This TCR beta chain is from a study of blood T cell repertoires in COVID-19. Study in general: Sites in the United States, Italy and Spain provided acute and convalescent COVID-19 samples. Nucleic acid was either cDNA or gDNA, and it came from T cells, B-cell-depleted T cells, or PBMCs.

Seattle patients were enrolled during active infection and followed longitudinally. In the study's own analysis: Nucleated cell counts were estimated from reference gene primer amplification. Some clones are missing from TCRdb's copy, which holds only in-frame ones; the method was immunoSEQ multiplex PCR. Clone size and the V and J calls come from that table; the DNA yielded D and trimming. The sample includes some 180,000 clones, 75% to 85% of them seen just once. CDR1 SGHRS and CDR2 YFSETQ come from the germline V gene. V lost 0 bases to trimming and J lost 0 bases, with 11 bases between them. CDR3 length: 16 residues.

The chain couples TRBV5-1 to TRBJ2-3; D is possibly TRBD2 (6 bases). This receptor was obtained from a woman at least 80 years old with COVID-19, enrolled during active disease. Sequenced input: peripheral blood. The CDR3 sequence: CASSLEGGSSTDTQYF. In DNA, the CDR3 is TGCGCCAGCAGCTTGGAGGGAGGAAGTAGCACAGATACGCAGTATTTT.